The 21 T cell receptor beta chains below all came from one sample that was sequenced in a study of a mutant IDH1 vaccine in newly diagnosed glioma. Time point indicated: week 5, during vaccination. The content of each vaccine dose was 300 ug of mutant IDH1 20-mer peptide, and topical imiquimod accompanied it. These TCRs are of unknown antigen specificity. The protocol was immunoSEQ multiplex PCR, while the TCRdb copy is restricted to in-frame clones and leaves out a portion. In the table there are roughly 54,000 clones, about 81% of which are singletons. This specimen consisted of PBMCs, obtained from a glioma patient whose treatment included an IDH1 peptide vaccine. All receptors derive from a man aged 25-40 years with glioma.

This clone was picked up a small number of times. The CDR3: CASSWGNTEAFF. The CDR3 bases are TGTGCCAGCAGCTGGGGGAACACTGAAGCTTTCTTT. The chain carries TRBV11-2 and TRBJ1-1; D gene uncertain. Trimming stripped 4 bases from V and 1 base from J, with 4 bases between. The CDR3 runs to 12 residues. CDR1 SGHAT and CDR2 FQNNGV come from the germline V gene.

As for this clone: One end of the junction varies from germline; a read error may be responsible. The V and J genes are TRBV11-2 and TRBJ2-7; perhaps D is TRBD1 or TRBD2 (6 bases each). CDR1 is SGHAT, CDR2 FQNNGV, per germline. The CDR3 contains 13 residues. The CDR3 DNA sequence: TGTGCCAGCAGCCATTCGCCCCCGGACGGGGGCTTTTTC. Translated, it gives CASSHSPPDGGFF.

The V and J genes are TRBV27 and TRBJ2-7, with TRBD1 identical over 12 bases. Germline CDR1 reads MNHEY; CDR2 reads SMNVEV (reference sequence). The V gene end was trimmed by 6 bases and the J gene end by 4 bases; junction bases not matched to a gene: 7. The CDR3 contains 15 residues. Here the CDR3 reads CASRPGTGGAYEQYF. The CDR3 nucleotides read TGTGCCAGCAGGCCTGGGACAGGGGGCGCGTACGAGCAGTACTTC.

The chain combines TRBV29-1 with TRBJ2-1; 11 bases agree with TRBD2. The CDR3 extends over 17 amino acids. The V gene's germline CDR1 is SQVTM and CDR2 ANQGSEA. V dropped 2 bases and J dropped 5; count of bases not matched to a gene: 11. CDR3 amino acids: CSVEPSILAGGHNEQFF. DNA for the CDR3: TGCAGCGTTGAACCCTCCATCCTAGCGGGGGGTCACAATGAGCAGTTCTTC.

This clone was recorded a few times. CDR3 sequence (DNA): TGTGCCAGCAGTTCAACCCCACAGGGGGCGGAGGAAAAACTGTTTTTT. Its protein product is CASSSTPQGAEEKLFF. This chain links TRBV27 with TRBJ1-4; 9 nucleotides align to TRBD1. The J segment lost 8 bases and the V segment lost 4 bases, leaving 11 bases of the junction unmatched. Germline loops: CDR1 MNHEY, CDR2 SMNVEV (reference sequence). The CDR3 has 16 amino acids.

Remarks on this clone: One junction end does not reproduce the germline sequence, and a read error may be involved. The chain combines TRBV5-1 with TRBJ1-3; possible D gene TRBD1, 5 bases. The germline CDR1 and CDR2 sequences are SGHRS and YFSETQ. CDR3 size: 14 residues. Written as DNA, the CDR3 is TGCGCCAGCAGCTTAGACAGCTCTGGAAACACCATACATTTT. Protein: CASSLDSSGNTIHF.

The V and J genes are TRBV6-5 and TRBJ1-2, with D unclear. CDR3 size: 14 residues. V was trimmed by 8 bases and J by 4 bases, leaving 17 bases between them. Germline loops: CDR1 MNHEY, CDR2 SVGAGI. In DNA, the CDR3 is TGTGCCAGCGGATACTTGGACGGCGTCTATGGCTACACCTTC. As protein: CASGYLDGVYGYTF.

The rearrangement links TRBV19 to TRBJ2-7, with D possibly called TRBD1 or TRBD2 (5 bases each). CDR1 LNHDA and CDR2 SQIVND come from the germline V gene (reference sequence). The V and J ends lost 8 bases and 6 bases respectively, with 11 bases between them. This CDR3 has 11 amino acids. DNA for the CDR3: TGTGCCAGTGACAGTAGCGTCGAGCAGTACTTC. Encoded protein: CASDSSVEQYF.

This clone was observed a few times. J is TRBJ1-1 and V is TRBV5-8, with 8 bases lining up with TRBD1. V lost 0 bases to trimming and J lost 3 bases; unmatched junction nucleotides: 7. The CDR3 sequence is 16 residues long. Germline V CDR1 and CDR2: SGHTS, YDEGEE. The CDR3 region is CASSLGGGTGDTEAFF. Here the CDR3 DNA reads TGTGCCAGCAGCTTGGGGGGAGGGACAGGCGACACTGAAGCTTTCTTT.

This rearrangement joins TRBV28 to TRBJ1-6; D might be TRBD1 (5 bases). This CDR3 spans 15 amino acids. Germline V CDR1 and CDR2: MDHEN, SYDVKM. V lost 5 bases and J lost 4, with 12 bases in between. The CDR3 loop reads CASSDVDSYNSPLHF. CDR3 nucleotide sequence: TGTGCCAGCAGTGACGTCGACAGTTATAATTCACCCCTCCACTTT.

V and J are TRBV4-1 and TRBJ1-3; D is possibly TRBD1 (6 bases). Trimming pared 2 bases from V and 7 bases from J, leaving 27 bases between. This CDR3 has 19 amino acids. The germline CDR1 and CDR2 sequences are MGHRA and YSYEKL. The CDR3 loop is CASSQRLTSTGRMKNTIYF. The CDR3 nucleotides are TGCGCCAGCAGCCAAAGGTTAACGTCGACAGGTAGGATGAAGAACACCATATATTTT.

This rearrangement joins TRBV13 to TRBJ2-3; 7 bases match TRBD2. Germline CDR1 and CDR2: PRHDT and FYEKMQ (reference sequence). CDR3 length: 15 amino acids. The V and J ends lost 3 bases and 2 bases, in that order; junction bases with no gene match: 5. Here the CDR3 DNA reads TGTGCCAGCAGCTTCTTAGCGGGTACCACAGATACGCAGTATTTT. This encodes CASSFLAGTTDTQYF.

The V and J genes are TRBV29-1 and TRBJ1-2; 7 nucleotides match TRBD1. The V segment lost 4 bases and the J segment 4 bases; nucleotides outside the gene matches: 3. The CDR3 is 12 residues long. Germline CDR1 reads SQVTM; CDR2 reads ANQGSEA. The CDR3: CSVGDRAYGYTF. DNA for the CDR3: TGCAGCGTTGGTGACAGGGCCTATGGCTACACCTTC.

This clone was found once. The chain links TRBV28 to TRBJ1-4; 7 bases are shared with TRBD1. This CDR3 has 17 residues. CDR1 and CDR2 from the germline V gene are MDHEN and SYDVKM. Trimming cost V 2 bases and J 3 bases; bases outside gene matches: 9. The CDR3 here is CASSLAEGAPANEKLFF. CDR3 nucleotide sequence: TGTGCCAGCAGTTTAGCTGAGGGGGCGCCGGCTAATGAAAAACTGTTTTTT.

V usage is TRBV9 and J usage is TRBJ1-6; D may be TRBD1 (5 bases). Germline values: CDR1 SGDLS, CDR2 YYNGEE. CDR3 length: 16 residues. V lost 4 bases and J lost 10, with 21 bases in between. The DNA for the CDR3 is TGTGCCAGCAGCCCCTCTTTGGGGCGCGCCGGCTCACCCCTCCACTTT. It translates to CASSPSLGRAGSPLHF.

V is TRBV29-1 and J is TRBJ1-1, with D tentatively TRBD1 (5 bases). V lost 7 bases to trimming and J lost 4 bases, with 13 bases between them. CDR1 is SQVTM, CDR2 ANQGSEA, per germline. The CDR3 has 12 residues. The CDR3 DNA follows: TGCAGCGGGAGGCAGGGTGGCACTGAAGCTTTCTTT. Translation: CSGRQGGTEAFF.

The V call is TRBV7-9, the J call TRBJ2-3, with 8 nucleotides matching TRBD2. The CDR3 has 15 amino acids. The germline V gene has CDR1 SEHNR and CDR2 FQNEAQ (reference sequence). V gave up 7 bases and J gave up 3 bases; unmatched junction bases: 9. CDR3 sequence reads: CASTPWRGVTDTQYF. The DNA of the CDR3 is TGTGCCAGCACCCCGTGGCGGGGGGTAACAGATACGCAGTATTTT.

This clone occurred once. The V and J genes are TRBV19 and TRBJ2-1; a possible D gene is TRBD1 (6 bases). The germline V gene encodes CDR1 LNHDA and CDR2 SQIVND (reference sequence). The germline V and J ends were trimmed by 3 bases and 9 bases, with 12 bases remaining between them. The CDR3 has 13 amino acids. CDR3 in DNA: TGTGCCAGTAGTATTGACAGGTGGACTGAGCAGTTCTTC. This codes for CASSIDRWTEQFF.

The V call is TRBV5-1, the J call TRBJ1-2, with no clear D. The V and J ends lost 3 bases and 13 bases respectively, with 22 bases between them. Germline CDR1 and CDR2: SGHRS and YFSETQ. The CDR3 runs 14 residues. In DNA form, the CDR3 reads TGCGCCAGCAGCTATGACCTGAAAACCTCGCTTGTCACCTTC. This sequence encodes CASSYDLKTSLVTF.

This chain connects TRBV9 to TRBJ2-7; 7 bases are shared with TRBD2. The CDR3 is 14 amino acids. Germline V gene lookup returns CDR1 SGDLS and CDR2 YYNGEE. V lost 5 bases, J lost 3 bases, and 8 bases stayed unmatched. The CDR3 DNA sequence: TGTGCCAGCAGTGGAAGGGGAGGGGACTACGAGCAGTACTTC. Residues: CASSGRGGDYEQYF.

The rearrangement joins TRBV9 to TRBJ2-5, with D possibly TRBD2 on 6 matching bases. CDR3 size: 14 residues. Trimming removed 0 bases from V and 7 bases from J, with 13 bases in between. Germline lookup yields CDR1 SGDLS and CDR2 YYNGEE. For the CDR3, the DNA is TGTGCCAGCAGCGTAGGTAGGAGGGAACGGACCCAGTACTTC. Amino acids: CASSVGRRERTQYF.